The source of this T cell receptor beta chain is a study of PD-L1 blockade in urothelial cancer. The overall study: Prior chemotherapy in patients spanned 0 to 3 regimens. A median of about 130,000 T cells was found in the blood samples. The authors examined blood 3 weeks (second dose) and 6 weeks after treatment start. The study's findings and limits: The study found that durable-benefit patients expanded tumor-associated blood clones more at 3 weeks.

V was clipped by 1 base and J by 6 bases; unmatched bases: 10. CDR1 is SGHTA, CDR2 FQGNSA, per germline. There are 16 residues in the CDR3. Remarks on this clone: As yet, its antigen is unknown.

The assay was immunoSEQ multiplex PCR, and TCRdb's table has in-frame clones only and misses some. In the table there are approximately 50,000 clones, 84% of which are singletons. Time point denoted: pretreatment peripheral blood. The receptor comes from a man aged 65 to 85 with urothelial cancer. The material was PBMCs, obtained around atezolizumab (anti-PD-L1) treatment. V gene TRBV7-2 combines with J gene TRBJ1-2, with TRBD1 matching 8 bases. This CDR3 is CASSLVLAGGEDGYTF. In DNA form, the CDR3 reads TGTGCCAGCAGCTTAGTTTTGGCAGGGGGCGAGGATGGCTACACCTTC.